These 14 T cell receptor beta chains were all obtained from the same sample, sequenced in a study of shared clonotypes between healthy human individuals. Terminally differentiated effector memory CD45RA+ cells were excluded from the naive CD8 cells, which were CD45RO-negative and positively selected for CCR7. The protocol was immunoSEQ multiplex PCR, while the TCRdb copy is restricted to in-frame clones and leaves out a portion. Of 450,000 to 700,000 clones in the sample, about 95% were seen once. The sample comprised naive CD8+ T cells sorted from blood. The receptors originated from a woman in her 30s in good health.

The rearrangement links TRBV23-1 to TRBJ1-2; D gene uncertain. TRBV23-1 is placed among ORFs of uncertain function. V was clipped by 2 bases and J by 0 bases, with 10 bases between them. The CDR3 sequence is 15 residues long. The CDR3 is CASSQRAGANYGYTF. CDR3 nucleotide sequence: TGCGCCAGCAGTCAAAGGGCGGGAGCTAACTATGGCTACACCTTC.

V usage is TRBV9 and J usage is TRBJ2-3; no firm D call. The CDR3 length is 16 residues. V was pared by 0 bases and J by 3 bases, with 14 bases between. Per germline, CDR1 SGDLS and CDR2 YYNGEE. CDR3 protein: CASSVATGFKTDTQYF. For the CDR3, the DNA is TGTGCCAGCAGCGTAGCGACGGGTTTTAAGACAGATACGCAGTATTTT. The variable domain in full, with the rest retrieved from reference TRBV9 and TRBJ2-3, is DSGVTQTPKHLITATGQRVTLRCSPRSGDLSVYWYQQSLDQGLQFLIQYYNGEERAKGNILERFSAQQFPDLHSELNLSSLELGDSALYFCASSVATGFKTDTQYFGPGTRLTVL.

The rearrangement uses TRBV27 and TRBJ2-1; 9 bases map to TRBD2. The CDR3 extends over 16 amino acids. Germline V gene lookup returns CDR1 MNHEY and CDR2 SMNVEV (reference sequence). V shed 6 bases and J 4 bases; nucleotides not matched to a gene: 10. This chain's CDR3 is CASRPIAGAIYNEQFF. The CDR3 nucleotides read TGTGCCAGCAGACCAATAGCGGGAGCTATATACAATGAGCAGTTCTTC.

V usage is TRBV28 and J usage is TRBJ1-5, with D uncertain. Germline-derived CDR1 and CDR2 are MDHEN and SYDVKM. Deletions cut 5 bases from V and 3 bases from J, with 11 bases between. The CDR3 loop spans 14 amino acids. Here the CDR3 DNA reads TGTGCCAGCAGTCCCCGGTCATCCAATCAGCCCCAGCATTTT. This gives the protein CASSPRSSNQPQHF. The complete variable domain, with remaining parts taken from reference TRBV28 and TRBJ1-5, reads DVKVTQSSRYLVKRTGEKVFLECVQDMDHENMFWYRQDPGLGLRLIYFSYDVKMKEKGDIPEGYSVSREKKERFSLILESASTNQTSMYLCASSPRSSNQPQHFGDGTRLSIL.

V is TRBV27 and J is TRBJ1-4; weak D call: TRBD1 (5 bases). The CDR3 consists of 16 residues. Trimming stripped 2 bases from V and 0 bases from J, with 10 bases between. Per the germline V gene, CDR1 is MNHEY and CDR2 is SMNVEV (reference sequence). The CDR3 reads CASSLVTGATNEKLFF. DNA for the CDR3: TGTGCCAGCAGTTTAGTGACGGGGGCAACTAATGAAAAACTGTTTTTT.

The V gene is TRBV10-3, the J gene TRBJ2-3; 8 bases line up with TRBD2. Germline trimming cut 6 bases from V and 5 bases from J; bases unmatched to any gene: 13. CDR3 length equals 16 residues. Germline CDR1 is ENHRY and CDR2 is SYGVKD. For the CDR3, the DNA is TGTGCCATCAGGGCGGCTAGCGGGTATTTTGGAGATACGCAGTATTTT. This encodes CAIRAASGYFGDTQYF.

This clone showed up just once. The rearrangement uses TRBV5-5 and TRBJ2-7, with D uncertain. The CDR3 consists of 13 residues. V was shortened by 2 bases and J by 3 bases, with 9 bases between the two germline ends. The germline CDR1 and CDR2 sequences are SGHKS and YYEKEE (reference sequence). CDR3 sequence: CASSFGTVYEQYF. In DNA form, the CDR3 reads TGTGCCAGCAGCTTCGGAACAGTCTACGAGCAGTACTTC.

This clone is a singleton in its sample. The V call is TRBV29-1, the J call TRBJ1-1; no definite D call. The CDR3 length is 13 residues. Per germline, CDR1 SQVTM and CDR2 ANQGSEA. With 5 bases removed from V and 3 bases from J, the gap between germline ends came to 13 bases. The CDR3 DNA sequence: TGCAGCGTTTGGTTCGGGGAATACACTGAAGCTTTCTTT. This translates into CSVWFGEYTEAFF.

The rearrangement links TRBV5-1 to TRBJ2-1; 12 bases align to TRBD2. Germline V gene lookup returns CDR1 SGHRS and CDR2 YFSETQ. The CDR3 covers 17 residues. Trimming at V came to 0 bases and at J to 6 bases, leaving 7 bases not matched to a gene. The CDR3 sequence: CASSLETSGRLSNEQFF. CDR3 in DNA: TGCGCCAGCAGCTTGGAAACTAGCGGGAGGTTGAGCAATGAGCAGTTCTTC.

The V gene is TRBV2, the J gene TRBJ1-2; no reliable D call. This CDR3 contains 14 residues. Between the trimmed V and J ends, which lost 0 bases and 2 bases, there was a span of 7 bases. Germline V gene data show CDR1 as SNHLY and CDR2 as FYNNEI. The CDR3 loop is CASSEASANYGYTF. The CDR3 DNA reads TGTGCCAGCAGTGAAGCGTCAGCAAACTATGGCTACACCTTC.

The rearrangement uses TRBV7-9 and TRBJ2-7, with 13 nucleotides matching TRBD2. The J segment lost 5 bases and the V segment lost 4 bases, leaving 11 bases of the junction unmatched. The CDR3 length is 17 residues. The germline CDR1 and CDR2 sequences are SEHNR and FQNEAQ (reference sequence). CDR3 in DNA: TGTGCCAGCAGCTCTCGTAGCGGGACTAGCGGGACCCACGAGCAGTACTTC. Translating it yields CASSSRSGTSGTHEQYF.

V and J are TRBV19 and TRBJ1-5; 8 nucleotides line up with TRBD1. Germline trimming cut 0 bases from V and 6 bases from J; bases unmatched to any gene: 16. The CDR3 extends over 19 amino acids. Germline V gene lookup returns CDR1 LNHDA and CDR2 SQIVND (reference sequence). The DNA for the CDR3 is TGTGCCAGTAGTATAGATCTGGAGACAGGGGCCCATGGGCGTCAGCCCCAGCATTTT. It codes for CASSIDLETGAHGRQPQHF. Complete variable domain (other parts from reference TRBV19 and TRBJ1-5): DGGITQSPKYLFRKEGQNVTLSCEQNLNHDAMYWYRQDPGQGLRLIYYSQIVNDFQKGDIAEGYSVSREKKESFPLTVTSAQKNPTAFYLCASSIDLETGAHGRQPQHFGDGTRLSIL.

This rearrangement joins TRBV27 to TRBJ1-2; TRBD1 aligns across 11 bases. Germline lookup yields CDR1 MNHEY and CDR2 SMNVEV (reference sequence). The CDR3 is made up of 12 amino acids. The V gene end was trimmed by 9 bases and the J gene end by 8 bases; junction bases not matched to a gene: 5. The CDR3 spells CASGTGGRGYTF. The CDR3 nucleotides read TGTGCCAGTGGGACAGGGGGTCGGGGCTACACCTTC.

The chain couples TRBV27 to TRBJ2-7, with D perhaps given as TRBD1 or TRBD2 (5 bases each). This CDR3 is built from 14 residues. V was cut by 1 base and J by 1 base, with 8 bases left in between. CDR1 is MNHEY, CDR2 SMNVEV, per germline (reference sequence). The CDR3, as DNA: TGTGCCAGCAGTTTATTGGGACCTTCCTACGAGCAGTACTTC. Protein: CASSLLGPSYEQYF.